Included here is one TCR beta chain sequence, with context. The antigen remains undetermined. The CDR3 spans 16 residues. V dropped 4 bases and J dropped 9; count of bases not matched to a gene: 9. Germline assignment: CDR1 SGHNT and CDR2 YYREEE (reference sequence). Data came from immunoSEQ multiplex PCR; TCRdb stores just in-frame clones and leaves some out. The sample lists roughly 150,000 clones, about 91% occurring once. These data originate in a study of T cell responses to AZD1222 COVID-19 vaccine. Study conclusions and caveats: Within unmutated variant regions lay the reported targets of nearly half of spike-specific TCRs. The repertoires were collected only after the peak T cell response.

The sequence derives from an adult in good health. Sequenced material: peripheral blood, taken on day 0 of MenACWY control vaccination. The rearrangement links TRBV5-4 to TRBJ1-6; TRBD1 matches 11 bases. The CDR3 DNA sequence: TGTGCCAGCAGCCCCGGACAGGGGGCCATTCTTTCACCCCTCCACTTT. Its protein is CASSPGQGAILSPLHF. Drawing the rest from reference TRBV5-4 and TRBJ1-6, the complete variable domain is ETGVTQSPTHLIKTRGQQVTLRCSSQSGHNTVSWYQQALGQGPQFIFQYYREEENGRGNFPPRFSGLQFPNYSSELNVNALELDDSALYLCASSPGQGAILSPLHFGNGTRLTVT.